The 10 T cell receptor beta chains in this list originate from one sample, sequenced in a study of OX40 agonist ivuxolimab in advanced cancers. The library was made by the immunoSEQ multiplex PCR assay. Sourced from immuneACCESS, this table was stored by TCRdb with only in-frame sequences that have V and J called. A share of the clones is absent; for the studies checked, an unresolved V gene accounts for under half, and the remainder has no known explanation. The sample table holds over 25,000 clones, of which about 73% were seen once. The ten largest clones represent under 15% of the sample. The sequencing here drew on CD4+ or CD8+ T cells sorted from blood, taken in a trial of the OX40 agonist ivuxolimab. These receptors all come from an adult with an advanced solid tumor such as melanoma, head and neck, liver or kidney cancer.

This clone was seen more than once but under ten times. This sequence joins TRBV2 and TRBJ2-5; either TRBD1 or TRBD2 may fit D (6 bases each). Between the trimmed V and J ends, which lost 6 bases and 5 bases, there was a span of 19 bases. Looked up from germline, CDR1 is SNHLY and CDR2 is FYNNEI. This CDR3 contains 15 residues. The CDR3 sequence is CASSLGGQTAETQYF. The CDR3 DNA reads TGTGCCAGCAGCCTGGGGGGCCAGACCGCGGAGACCCAGTACTTC.

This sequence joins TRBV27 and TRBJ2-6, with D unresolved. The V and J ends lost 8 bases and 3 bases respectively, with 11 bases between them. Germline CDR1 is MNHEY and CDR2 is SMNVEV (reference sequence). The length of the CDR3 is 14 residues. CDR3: CASLGQFGANVLTF. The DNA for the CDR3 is TGTGCCAGCCTCGGGCAATTTGGGGCCAACGTCCTGACTTTC.

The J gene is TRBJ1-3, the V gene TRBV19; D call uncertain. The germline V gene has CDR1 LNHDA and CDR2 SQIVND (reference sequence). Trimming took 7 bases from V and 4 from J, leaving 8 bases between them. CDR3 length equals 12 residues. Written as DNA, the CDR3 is TGTGCCAGTACCCCCGGCGGAAACACCATATATTTT. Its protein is CASTPGGNTIYF.

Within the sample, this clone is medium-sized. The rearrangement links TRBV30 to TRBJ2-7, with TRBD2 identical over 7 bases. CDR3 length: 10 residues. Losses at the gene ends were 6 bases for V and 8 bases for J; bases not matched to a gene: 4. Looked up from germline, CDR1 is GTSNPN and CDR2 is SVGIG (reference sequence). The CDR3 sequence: CACSGGKQYF. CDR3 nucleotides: TGTGCCTGCTCCGGGGGGAAGCAGTACTTC.

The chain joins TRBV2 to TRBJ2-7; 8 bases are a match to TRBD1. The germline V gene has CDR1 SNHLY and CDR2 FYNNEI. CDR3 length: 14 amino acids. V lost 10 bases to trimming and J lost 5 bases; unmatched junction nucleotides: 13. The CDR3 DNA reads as TGTGCCACCCGACGAGGACAGGGTCACGACGAGCAGTACGTC. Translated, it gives CATRRGQGHDEQYV.

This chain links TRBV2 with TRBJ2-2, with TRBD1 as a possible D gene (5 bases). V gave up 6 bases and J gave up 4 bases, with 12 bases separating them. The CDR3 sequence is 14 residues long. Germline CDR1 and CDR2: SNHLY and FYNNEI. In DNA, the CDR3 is TGTGCCAGCAGCCCCAGGGTGGTCACCGGGGAGCTGTTTTTT. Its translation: CASSPRVVTGELFF.

CDR3 nucleotide sequence: TGTGCCAGTAGTATGCCAGAGCAAGAGACCCAGTACTTC. It translates to CASSMPEQETQYF. The genes are TRBV19 and TRBJ2-5, with D uncertain. V lost 3 bases and J 2 bases, leaving 7 bases between the germline ends. Germline V gives CDR1 LNHDA, CDR2 SQIVND (reference sequence). The CDR3 spans 13 residues.

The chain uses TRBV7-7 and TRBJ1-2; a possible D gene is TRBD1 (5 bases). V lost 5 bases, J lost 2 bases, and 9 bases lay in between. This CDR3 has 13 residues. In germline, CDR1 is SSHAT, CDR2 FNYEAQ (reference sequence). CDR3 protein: CASSAGRNYGYTF. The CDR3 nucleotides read TGTGCCAGCAGCGCGGGACGGAACTATGGCTACACCTTC.

CDR3 sequence: CASSGQGVPSQFF. CDR3 DNA: TGTGCCAGCAGCGGCCAGGGGGTACCGTCGCAGTTCTTC. The rearrangement uses TRBV9 and TRBJ2-1, with 7 bases matching TRBD1. CDR1 and CDR2 from the germline V gene are SGDLS and YYNGEE. With 3 bases clipped from V and 12 bases from J, the junction kept 9 bases outside the gene matches. The CDR3 loop spans 13 amino acids.

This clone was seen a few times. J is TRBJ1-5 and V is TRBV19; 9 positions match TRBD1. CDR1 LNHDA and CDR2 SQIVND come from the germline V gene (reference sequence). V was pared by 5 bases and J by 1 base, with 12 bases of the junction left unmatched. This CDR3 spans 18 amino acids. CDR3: CASSRYHLQGASNQPQHF. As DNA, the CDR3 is TGTGCCAGTAGTCGATATCACTTACAGGGGGCAAGCAATCAGCCCCAGCATTTT. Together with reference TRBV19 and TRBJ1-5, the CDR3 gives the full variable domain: DGGITQSPKYLFRKEGQNVTLSCEQNLNHDAMYWYRQDPGQGLRLIYYSQIVNDFQKGDIAEGYSVSREKKESFPLTVTSAQKNPTAFYLCASSRYHLQGASNQPQHFGDGTRLSIL.